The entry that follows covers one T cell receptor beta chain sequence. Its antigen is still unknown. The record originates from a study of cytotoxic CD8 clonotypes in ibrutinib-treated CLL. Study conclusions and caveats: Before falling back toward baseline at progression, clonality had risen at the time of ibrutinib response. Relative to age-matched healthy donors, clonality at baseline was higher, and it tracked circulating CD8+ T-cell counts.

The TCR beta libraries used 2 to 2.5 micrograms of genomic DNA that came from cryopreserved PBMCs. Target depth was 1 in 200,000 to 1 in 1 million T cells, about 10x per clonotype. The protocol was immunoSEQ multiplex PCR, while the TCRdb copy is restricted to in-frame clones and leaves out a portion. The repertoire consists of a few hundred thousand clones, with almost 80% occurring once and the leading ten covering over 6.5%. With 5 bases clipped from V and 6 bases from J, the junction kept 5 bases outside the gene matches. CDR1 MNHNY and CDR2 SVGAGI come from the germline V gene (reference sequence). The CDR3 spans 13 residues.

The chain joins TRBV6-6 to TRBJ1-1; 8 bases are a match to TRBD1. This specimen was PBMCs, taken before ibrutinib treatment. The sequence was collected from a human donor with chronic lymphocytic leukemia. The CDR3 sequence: CASSEGQVAEAFF. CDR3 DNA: TGTGCCAGCAGTGAGGGACAGGTGGCTGAAGCTTTCTTT.